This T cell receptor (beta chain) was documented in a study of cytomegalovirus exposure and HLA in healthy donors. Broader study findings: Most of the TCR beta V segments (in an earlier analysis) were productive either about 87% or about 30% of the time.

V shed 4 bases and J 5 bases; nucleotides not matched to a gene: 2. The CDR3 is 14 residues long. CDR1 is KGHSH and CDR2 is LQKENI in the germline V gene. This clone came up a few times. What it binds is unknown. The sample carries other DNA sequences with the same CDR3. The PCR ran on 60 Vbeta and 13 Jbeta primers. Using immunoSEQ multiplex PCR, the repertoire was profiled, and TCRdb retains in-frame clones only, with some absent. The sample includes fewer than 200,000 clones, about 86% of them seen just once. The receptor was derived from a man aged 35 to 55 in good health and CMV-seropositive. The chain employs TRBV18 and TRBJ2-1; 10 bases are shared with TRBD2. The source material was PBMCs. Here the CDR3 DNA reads TGTGCCAGCTCACTCCTAGCGGGGGACAATGAGCAGTTCTTC. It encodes CASSLLAGDNEQFF.